The 4 T cell receptor beta chains below all came from one sample that was sequenced in a study of T cells in localized non-small cell lung cancer. Only in-frame clones appear in the TCRdb table, and some are missing; sequencing was by immunoSEQ multiplex PCR. Here the sample spans approximately 37,000 clones, about 87% being singletons. This material consisted of peripheral blood, taken before any cancer treatment. The receptors were sampled from a man between 18 and 49 years old with stage I lung adenocarcinoma.

The rearrangement joins TRBV5-1 to TRBJ1-1; D remains ambiguous. CDR1 and CDR2 from the germline V gene are SGHRS and YFSETQ. The V end lost 0 bases, the J end lost 4 bases, and 10 bases lay between the germline ends. CDR3 length: 14 amino acids. The CDR3 DNA sequence: TGCGCCAGCAGCTTGGTATTGGGATCCACTGAAGCTTTCTTT. It yields the protein CASSLVLGSTEAFF.

The CDR3 sequence: CATSSGGNEQFF. CDR3 in DNA: TGTGCCACCTCTAGCGGAGGGAATGAGCAGTTCTTC. The chain couples TRBV10-3 to TRBJ2-1, with TRBD2 identical over 7 bases. Germline assignment: CDR1 ENHRY and CDR2 SYGVKD. The CDR3 loop spans 12 amino acids. The V and J ends lost 10 bases and 7 bases, in that order; junction bases with no gene match: 7.

This chain connects TRBV5-6 to TRBJ2-7; D might be TRBD1 or TRBD2, each matching 6 bases. This CDR3 has 17 amino acids. Per the germline V gene, CDR1 is SGHDT and CDR2 is YYEEEE. Trimming left V 4 bases short and J 6 bases short, with 26 bases between. Here the CDR3 reads CASSPVWGAAGAREQYF. The CDR3 region has the DNA TGTGCCAGCAGCCCAGTGTGGGGGGCAGCCGGGGCCCGCGAGCAGTACTTC.

The J gene is TRBJ1-6, the V gene TRBV5-8; 9 bases match TRBD1. Trimming cost V 4 bases and J 7 bases; bases outside gene matches: 6. Germline V gives CDR1 SGHTS, CDR2 YDEGEE. The CDR3 has 15 amino acids. The CDR3 DNA reads TGTGCCAGCAGCGCTACCGGGACAGGGAATTCACCCCTCCACTTT. Translated: CASSATGTGNSPLHF.